The rows below give T cell receptor beta chains drawn from one sample of a study of cytomegalovirus exposure and HLA in healthy donors. Clones were sequenced by immunoSEQ multiplex PCR, and TCRdb holds only the in-frame ones, with some missing. Here the sample spans over 200,000 clones, 88% being singletons. Input material: PBMCs. The receptors here all came from a woman aged 18-30 years in good health and CMV-seronegative. Each CDR3 is given with its conserved first and last residue. The order of the fields is V gene, J gene, D gene, clone size, CDR3 DNA, CDR3 protein. A D gene is named only where the DNA matches it firmly. Some rows have no size entry. The others give once, few or many, or a class for an expanded clone.

V: TRBV29-1
J: TRBJ2-2
D: .
size: .
DNA: TGCAGCTACCGCCAAGGGGACACCGGGGAGCTGTTTTTT
CDR3: CSYRQGDTGELFF

V: TRBV5-1
J: TRBJ2-7
D: TRBD2
size: .
DNA: TGCGCCAGCAGCTTGGGAGCGGCGGGAGCTTACGAGCAGTACTTC
CDR3: CASSLGAAGAYEQYF

V: TRBV12-5
J: TRBJ1-1
D: .
size: .
DNA: TGTGCTAGTGGACTGGACAGCTACTCCACTGAAGCTTTCTTT
CDR3: CASGLDSYSTEAFF

V: TRBV7-9
J: TRBJ2-7
D: .
size: .
DNA: TGTGCCAGCAGCTTAAGCGCTGCCTACGAGCAGTACTTC
CDR3: CASSLSAAYEQYF

V: TRBV6-5
J: TRBJ1-1
D: .
size: .
DNA: TGTGCCAGCAGTTACTCCTCGGGGGGTACTGAAGCTTTCTTT
CDR3: CASSYSSGGTEAFF

V: TRBV9
J: TRBJ2-7
D: TRBD1
size: .
DNA: TGTGCCAGCAGCGTAGGTCCGACAGGGTTCTACGAGCAGTACTTC
CDR3: CASSVGPTGFYEQYF

V: TRBV29-1
J: TRBJ2-7
D: .
size: .
DNA: TGCAGCGTTGCCCTCCCAGACAGGATATACGAGCAGTACTTC
CDR3: CSVALPDRIYEQYF

V: TRBV6-5
J: TRBJ2-1
D: .
size: .
DNA: TGTGCCAGCAGTTACTTCGCGGAGGGCCCCAATGAGCAGTTCTTC
CDR3: CASSYFAEGPNEQFF

V: TRBV30
J: TRBJ2-3
D: TRBD1
size: .
DNA: TGTGCCTGGAGACAAAGAGGACAGGGGAAAACAGATACGCAGTATTTT
CDR3: CAWRQRGQGKTDTQYF

V: TRBV9
J: TRBJ1-1
D: .
size: .
DNA: TGTGCCAGCAGCGTGGGTACGGGGACTGAAGCTTTCTTT
CDR3: CASSVGTGTEAFF

V: TRBV27
J: TRBJ1-3
D: .
size: .
DNA: TGTGCCAGCAGTCAGGGGATGGCTGGAAACACCATATATTTT
CDR3: CASSQGMAGNTIYF

V: TRBV2
J: TRBJ2-5
D: .
size: .
DNA: TGTGCCAGCAGCCCAGGACCTAGGGGCCAAGAGACCCAGTACTTC
CDR3: CASSPGPRGQETQYF

V: TRBV7-3
J: TRBJ2-2
D: TRBD1
size: once
DNA: TGTGCCAGCAGCCCCCCGGGACAGGGGGATAACACCGGGGAGCTGTTTTTT
CDR3: CASSPPGQGDNTGELFF

V: TRBV7-9
J: TRBJ2-5
D: .
size: .
DNA: TGTGCCAGCAGCTTAATTACCGTCACTAGTTGGCAAGAGACCCAGTACTTC
CDR3: CASSLITVTSWQETQYF

V: TRBV7-8
J: TRBJ2-7
D: TRBD2
size: .
DNA: TGTGCCAGCAGCTTCCGAGAAGAGGCGGGGGTCTACTACGAGCAGTACTTC
CDR3: CASSFREEAGVYYEQYF

V: TRBV5-1
J: TRBJ2-3
D: TRBD2
size: .
DNA: TGCGCCAGCAGCTTGGGCCCGGGAGGTAACACAGATACGCAGTATTTT
CDR3: CASSLGPGGNTDTQYF

V: TRBV7-9
J: TRBJ2-2
D: TRBD2
size: .
DNA: TGTGCCAGCAGCTTACCCCCGGGACTAGCTGACACCGGGGAGCTGTTTTTT
CDR3: CASSLPPGLADTGELFF

V: TRBV18
J: TRBJ2-5
D: .
size: .
DNA: TGTGCCAGCTCACCGCCTGGGAGGAAGGAGACCCAGTACTTC
CDR3: CASSPPGRKETQYF

V: TRBV6-5
J: TRBJ2-2
D: .
size: .
DNA: TGTGCCAGCCGGGACACCGGGGAGCTGTTTTTT
CDR3: CASRDTGELFF

V: TRBV7-2
J: TRBJ2-7
D: .
size: .
DNA: TGTGCCAGCAGCTCCTCGGGGAGAGAGCAGTACTTC
CDR3: CASSSSGREQYF

V: TRBV19
J: TRBJ2-1
D: .
size: .
DNA: TGTGCCAGTAGTATATCCCTGATGGCGGTAAACAATGAGCAGTTCTTC
CDR3: CASSISLMAVNNEQFF

V: TRBV4-3
J: TRBJ2-2
D: .
size: .
DNA: TGCGCCAGCAGCCGTGACGGGGCGAACACCGGGGAGCTGTTTTTT
CDR3: CASSRDGANTGELFF

V: TRBV7-9
J: TRBJ1-2
D: .
size: .
DNA: TGTGCCAGCAGCTTACGAGAGGTGGCCTACACCTTC
CDR3: CASSLREVAYTF

V: TRBV27
J: TRBJ2-7
D: TRBD2
size: .
DNA: TGTGCCAGCAGTCCCGACCGCGGGCTAGCGGGAGCTGAGTACTTC
CDR3: CASSPDRGLAGAEYF

V: TRBV7-2
J: TRBJ1-4
D: .
size: .
DNA: TGTGCCAGCAGCTTAGATCGTTGGACAGCCAAACTGTTTTTT
CDR3: CASSLDRWTAKLFF

V: TRBV2
J: TRBJ1-2
D: .
size: few
DNA: TGTGCCAGCAGGCCCCTGGCGGCTGATGGCTACACCTTC
CDR3: CASRPLAADGYTF

V: TRBV4-3
J: TRBJ2-2
D: .
size: .
DNA: TGCGCCAGCAGCCAAGAGGTTAGCCCTACCGGGGAGCTGTTTTTT
CDR3: CASSQEVSPTGELFF

V: TRBV6-4
J: TRBJ2-3
D: .
size: .
DNA: TGTGCCAGCAGTGACGGAGAGGGAGGCACAGATACGCAGTATTTT
CDR3: CASSDGEGGTDTQYF

V: TRBV4-1
J: TRBJ2-3
D: .
size: few
DNA: TGCGCCAGCAGCCAACCCCCGCTGAGGTTGGGGCTGGGCACAGATACGCAGTATTTT
CDR3: CASSQPPLRLGLGTDTQYF

V: TRBV7-8
J: TRBJ1-1
D: .
size: .
DNA: TGTGCCAGCAGCTTAGGTGACAGCTTGAACACTGAAGCTTTCTTT
CDR3: CASSLGDSLNTEAFF

V: TRBV5-6
J: TRBJ1-2
D: .
size: .
DNA: TGTGCCAGCAGCTTGGACCGCTACGGGACGGGAGCTAACTATGGCTACACCTTC
CDR3: CASSLDRYGTGANYGYTF

V: TRBV10-3
J: TRBJ2-6
D: TRBD1
size: .
DNA: TGTGCCACTACAGGGGGCGCTGGGGCCAACGTCCTGACTTTC
CDR3: CATTGGAGANVLTF

V: TRBV19
J: TRBJ2-1
D: .
size: once
DNA: TGTGCCAGTAGTTATGGGGGACTCAATGAGCAGTTCTTC
CDR3: CASSYGGLNEQFF

V: TRBV7-9
J: TRBJ2-1
D: TRBD2
size: .
DNA: TGTGCCAGCAGCTTTACTACTAGCGGGAGGTATGAGCAGTTCTTC
CDR3: CASSFTTSGRYEQFF

V: TRBV5-4
J: TRBJ2-7
D: TRBD1
size: few
DNA: TGTGCCAGCAGCTTGGACAGGGGGCCCGAGCAGTACTTC
CDR3: CASSLDRGPEQYF

V: TRBV11-1
J: TRBJ2-1
D: .
size: .
DNA: TGTGCCAGCAGCTTAGACACCTACAATGAGCAGTTCTTC
CDR3: CASSLDTYNEQFF

V: TRBV4-2
J: TRBJ1-4
D: .
size: once
DNA: TGTGCCAGCAGCCGGTACCAGGGCTCTGAAAAACTGTTTTTT
CDR3: CASSRYQGSEKLFF

V: TRBV7-2
J: TRBJ2-7
D: .
size: .
DNA: TGTGCCAGCAGCTTACACAGACAGGCAAACGAGCAGTACTTC
CDR3: CASSLHRQANEQYF

V: TRBV29-1
J: TRBJ2-7
D: TRBD2
size: few
DNA: TGCAGCGTATGGAGCGGGAGGCACGAGCAGTACTTC
CDR3: CSVWSGRHEQYF

V: TRBV15
J: TRBJ2-7
D: .
size: .
DNA: TGTGCCACCAGCAGAGGGATCGGGCAGGGAAGTGACGAGCAGTACTTC
CDR3: CATSRGIGQGSDEQYF

V: TRBV5-1
J: TRBJ2-6
D: .
size: once
DNA: TGCGCCAGCAGTTACTCTGGGGCCAACGTCCTGACTTTC
CDR3: CASSYSGANVLTF

V: TRBV5-1
J: TRBJ2-1
D: TRBD2
size: .
DNA: TGCGCCAGCAGCGTGGCGGGAGACATCTACAATGAGCAGTTCTTC
CDR3: CASSVAGDIYNEQFF

V: TRBV28
J: TRBJ1-4
D: TRBD1
size: .
DNA: TGTGCCAGCAGGATGACAGGGGGGAATGAAAAACTGTTTTTT
CDR3: CASRMTGGNEKLFF

V: TRBV29-1
J: TRBJ2-1
D: .
size: .
DNA: TGCAGCGTTGCAGGGCTCTGGAATGAGCAGTTCTTC
CDR3: CSVAGLWNEQFF

V: TRBV5-4
J: TRBJ2-3
D: .
size: .
DNA: TGTGCCAGTAAGGACTATTCGACAGATACGCAGTATTTT
CDR3: CASKDYSTDTQYF

V: TRBV5-6
J: TRBJ2-1
D: .
size: .
DNA: TGTGCCAGCAGCTTCCCCGAGAACAATGAGCAGTTCTTC
CDR3: CASSFPENNEQFF

V: TRBV29-1
J: TRBJ2-3
D: .
size: once
DNA: TGCAGCGTTGTGTACGTCGAGCTGCATACGCAGTATTTT
CDR3: CSVVYVELHTQYF

V: TRBV5-6
J: TRBJ2-1
D: TRBD1
size: .
DNA: TGTGCCAGCAGCTTGGGGACAGGGGTTTGGACTGAGCAGTTCTTC
CDR3: CASSLGTGVWTEQFF

V: TRBV5-6
J: TRBJ2-7
D: .
size: once
DNA: TGTGCCAGCAGCTTGTTATGGGGGAAGGGGGACGAGCAGTACTTC
CDR3: CASSLLWGKGDEQYF

V: TRBV9
J: TRBJ1-5
D: TRBD1
size: .
DNA: TGTGCCAGCAGCTTGGGACAGGGGGGTCAGCCCCAGCATTTT
CDR3: CASSLGQGGQPQHF

V: TRBV27
J: TRBJ2-1
D: .
size: few
DNA: TGTGCCAGCAGTTTATCAGGGGTTTCAGGGCGCTCCTACAATGAGCAGTTCTTC
CDR3: CASSLSGVSGRSYNEQFF